The 11 T cell receptor beta chains below all came from one sample that was sequenced in a study of blood T cell repertoires in COVID-19. The repertoire was sequenced with immunoSEQ multiplex PCR; TCRdb's copy has only in-frame clones and lacks some. The repertoire consists of a few hundred thousand clones, with over 85% occurring once and the leading ten covering roughly a tenth. Sequencing used PBMCs or T cells enriched from blood (not recorded which). The receptors derive from a woman aged 25-40 years who had recovered from COVID-19.

CDR3: CASSRTGISNQPQHF. The CDR3 DNA sequence: TGTGCCAGCAGCAGGACAGGGATAAGCAATCAGCCCCAGCATTTT. The chain has TRBV7-9 and TRBJ1-5; 8 nucleotides match TRBD1. Germline V gene sequence: CDR1 SEHNR, CDR2 FQNEAQ (reference sequence). The CDR3 sequence is 15 residues long. V lost 5 bases, J lost 1 base, and 4 bases stayed unmatched.

This clone was observed once. In nucleotides, the CDR3 is TGCGCCAGCAGCTTGGCCGGTCGGGAGGGGGCCTACAATGAGCAGTTCTTC. Amino acids: CASSLAGREGAYNEQFF. This rearrangement joins TRBV5-1 to TRBJ2-1; 8 bases line up with TRBD2. Germline V gene data show CDR1 as SGHRS and CDR2 as YFSETQ. The V and J ends lost 0 bases and 2 bases, in that order; junction bases with no gene match: 7. The CDR3 runs 17 residues.

This clone has just a few counts. CDR3 DNA: TGTGCCAGCAGCCAGGTACTAGCGGGAGGGTGGAATGAGCAGTTCTTC. Translation: CASSQVLAGGWNEQFF. This chain joins TRBV14 and TRBJ2-1, with 13 bases identical to TRBD2. V was clipped by 3 bases and J by 7 bases; unmatched bases: 6. CDR1 is SGHDN and CDR2 is FVKESK in the germline V gene. The CDR3 has 16 residues.

The chain combines TRBV25-1 with TRBJ1-5, with D unresolved. CDR1 is MGHDK, CDR2 SYGVNS, per germline. CDR3 length: 15 amino acids. V was clipped by 8 bases and J by 0 bases, with 14 bases between them. The CDR3 loop reads CASRPVEGSNQPQHF. CDR3 nucleotides: TGTGCCAGCCGTCCCGTTGAGGGTAGCAATCAGCCCCAGCATTTT.

The chain combines TRBV5-5 with TRBJ1-5; no reliable D call. Trimming shortened V by 2 bases and J by 7 bases, and 13 bases separated the two germline ends. Per the germline V gene, CDR1 is SGHKS and CDR2 is YYEKEE (reference sequence). The CDR3 extends over 14 amino acids. CDR3 sequence reads: CASSLAGWTQPQHF. In DNA, the CDR3 is TGTGCCAGCAGCTTAGCGGGGTGGACGCAGCCCCAGCATTTT.

The chain joins TRBV7-3 to TRBJ2-2; the match to TRBD2 covers 13 bases. The V segment lost 3 bases and the J segment 4 bases; nucleotides outside the gene matches: 8. Germline lookup yields CDR1 SGHTA and CDR2 FQGTGA. CDR3 length: 18 residues. The CDR3 nucleotides read TGTGCCAGCAGCTTTGGACTAGCGGGAGAGTTGGGCACCGGGGAGCTGTTTTTT. Translating gives CASSFGLAGELGTGELFF.

The chain joins TRBV6-5 to TRBJ1-5; D is uncertain. The CDR3 runs to 14 residues. The V gene lost 6 bases and the J gene lost 4 bases, with 13 bases spanning the gap. Germline CDR1 MNHEY, CDR2 SVGAGI. CDR3 loop: CASSLRTDNQPQHF. CDR3 DNA: TGTGCCAGCAGCCTTAGGACTGATAATCAGCCCCAGCATTTT.

The chain combines TRBV5-4 with TRBJ2-5; 8 bases fit TRBD2. J gave up 2 bases and V 7 bases, and 4 bases lay outside the gene matches. There are 13 residues in the CDR3. Germline V gene data show CDR1 as SGHNT and CDR2 as YYREEE (reference sequence). Here the CDR3 DNA reads TGTGCCAGCTTCGGGAGGGATCAAGAGACCCAGTACTTC. This sequence encodes CASFGRDQETQYF. The full variable domain, with the rest looked up from reference TRBV5-4 and TRBJ2-5, is ETGVTQSPTHLIKTRGQQVTLRCSSQSGHNTVSWYQQALGQGPQFIFQYYREEENGRGNFPPRFSGLQFPNYSSELNVNALELDDSALYLCASFGRDQETQYFGPGTRLLVL.

The chain couples TRBV6-6 to TRBJ2-7; 10 bases map to TRBD1. The CDR3 extends over 15 amino acids. Germline V gives CDR1 MNHNY, CDR2 SVGAGI (reference sequence). Unmatched junction bases numbered 7, after V lost 6 bases and J lost 2 bases. The CDR3 nucleotides are TGTGCCAGCAGAACCGGGACAGGGGCCACCTACGAGCAGTACTTC. This sequence encodes CASRTGTGATYEQYF.

The CDR3 spells CASSLVGGTGANVLTF. In DNA, the CDR3 is TGTGCCAGCAGCTTGGTTGGGGGGACTGGGGCCAACGTCCTGACTTTC. This chain links TRBV5-6 with TRBJ2-6, with a possible D match to TRBD2 (6 bases). Germline CDR1 SGHDT, CDR2 YYEEEE. The V end lost 0 bases, the J end lost 2 bases, and 9 bases lay between the germline ends. The CDR3 has 16 residues.

The chain links TRBV5-1 to TRBJ2-5, with 7 nucleotides matching TRBD1. Trimming cost V 0 bases and J 2 bases; bases outside gene matches: 1. The CDR3 is made up of 14 amino acids. Germline V gene sequence: CDR1 SGHRS, CDR2 YFSETQ. CDR3 amino acids: CASSLGGQQETQYF. CDR3 coding DNA: TGCGCCAGCAGCTTGGGGGGACAGCAAGAGACCCAGTACTTC.